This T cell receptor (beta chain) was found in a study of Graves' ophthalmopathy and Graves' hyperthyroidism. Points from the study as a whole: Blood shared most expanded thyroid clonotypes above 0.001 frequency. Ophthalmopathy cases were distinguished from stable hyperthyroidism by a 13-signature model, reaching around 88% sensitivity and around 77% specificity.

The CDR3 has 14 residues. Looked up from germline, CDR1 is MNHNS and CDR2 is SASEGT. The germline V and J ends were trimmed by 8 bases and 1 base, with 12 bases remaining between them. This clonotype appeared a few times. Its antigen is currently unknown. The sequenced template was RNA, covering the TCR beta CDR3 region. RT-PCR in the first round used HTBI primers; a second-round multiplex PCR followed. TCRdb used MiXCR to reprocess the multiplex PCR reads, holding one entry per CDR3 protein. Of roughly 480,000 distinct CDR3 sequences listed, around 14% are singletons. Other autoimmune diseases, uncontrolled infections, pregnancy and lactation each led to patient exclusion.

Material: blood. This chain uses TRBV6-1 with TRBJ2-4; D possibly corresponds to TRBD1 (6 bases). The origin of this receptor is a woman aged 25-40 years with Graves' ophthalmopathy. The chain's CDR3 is CASRADRAKNIQYF. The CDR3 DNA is TGTGCCAGCCGGGCCGACAGGGCCAAAAACATTCAGTACTTC.